A selection of T cell receptor beta chains follows, all from one sample in a study of cytomegalovirus exposure and HLA in healthy donors. The table came from immunoSEQ multiplex PCR; TCRdb's copy has only in-frame clones and leaves some out. The sample has about 190,000 clones; more than 75% are singletons. The sequenced sample was PBMCs. Source of these receptors: a woman aged 45-65 years in good health and CMV-seropositive. CDR3s include the opening cysteine and the closing phenylalanine or tryptophan. D genes are given only for firm matches. Size values are once, few and many counts, or a class for expanded clones, and some rows have none.

d_gene,len,j_gene,abundance,v_gene,CDR3nt,CDR3aa
-,14,TRBJ2-5,once,TRBV7-2,TGTGCCAGCAGCTTAGGCGGCAATAAAGAGACCCAGTACTTC,CASSLGGNKETQYF
-,16,TRBJ1-5,-,TRBV28,TGTGCCAGCAGCCCCGAAGACAGGATTTTTGGGCAGCCCCAGCATTTT,CASSPEDRIFGQPQHF
TRBD1,16,TRBJ1-4,-,TRBV28,TGTGCCAGCAGTCCGGGGACAGGGATTGTGAGTGAAAAACTGTTTTTT,CASSPGTGIVSEKLFF
-,13,TRBJ2-7,once,TRBV18,TGTGCCAGCTCACCGGGCGCTGTCGGCGAGCAGTACTTC,CASSPGAVGEQYF
-,17,TRBJ1-2,-,TRBV25-1,TGTGCCAGCAGTGAATTAGGGGGGTCGGGAGGTCGCTATGGCTACACCTTC,CASSELGGSGGRYGYTF
-,16,TRBJ1-3,once,TRBV28,TGTGCCAGCAGTTTTGGGGGGGACATAGCTGGAAACACCATATATTTT,CASSFGGDIAGNTIYF
TRBD1,14,TRBJ2-7,-,TRBV18,TGTGCCAGCTCAAGGGACAGGAGCTCCTACGAGCAGTACTTC,CASSRDRSSYEQYF
-,13,TRBJ1-2,-,TRBV30,TGTGCCTGGACTAAAATGGGAGGGAGTGGCTACACCTTC,CAWTKMGGSGYTF
-,13,TRBJ2-7,-,TRBV7-2,TGTGCCAGCGGGACACGGAGCTCCTACGAGCAGTACTTC,CASGTRSSYEQYF
-,13,TRBJ2-5,-,TRBV6-5,TGTGCCAGCAGTACAGGCCTCAAAGAGACCCAGTACTTC,CASSTGLKETQYF
-,14,TRBJ1-1,-,TRBV6-6,TGTGCCAGCAGCCGCGGGGGGGGAGACACTGAAGCTTTCTTT,CASSRGGGDTEAFF
-,14,TRBJ1-3,-,TRBV6-5,TGTGCCAGCAGTCGCCAGGGGTCGGAAAACACCATATATTTT,CASSRQGSENTIYF
TRBD2,18,TRBJ2-7,-,TRBV18,TGTGCCAGCTCACCACCCCGCCTAACTAGCGGGGAATCCTACGAGCAGTACTTC,CASSPPRLTSGESYEQYF
-,11,TRBJ1-2,few,TRBV30,TGTGCCTGGAGTGTTCAATATGGCTACACCTTC,CAWSVQYGYTF
-,15,TRBJ1-2,-,TRBV21-1,TGTGCCAGCAGCAAGACCCGCAGGGGGGACTATGGCTACACCTTC,CASSKTRRGDYGYTF
-,16,TRBJ1-5,-,TRBV7-3,TGTGCCAGCAGCGTCCCAGGGGTTAGTAGCAATCAGCCCCAGCATTTT,CASSVPGVSSNQPQHF